This entry concerns a single TCR beta chain. Different DNA sequences within this sample yield the same CDR3. This sample is drawn from a study of shared clonotypes between healthy human individuals. The length of the CDR3 is 12 residues. Trimming stripped 8 bases from V and 10 bases from J, with 18 bases between. The germline V gene has CDR1 SNHLY and CDR2 FYNNEI. Measured with immunoSEQ multiplex PCR; TCRdb has only the in-frame clones, and not every one. Counted here are more than 400,000 clones, less than 96% occurring once; the ten biggest clones make up about 0.064%. Into CD45RA+ naive and CD45RA-negative memory subsets, the CD4+ cells were split.

This chain links TRBV2 with TRBJ2-7, with D possibly matching TRBD1 (7 bases). This TCR was sampled from a woman aged 25 to 45 in good health. The sample was naive CD4+ T cells sorted from blood. Subset denoted: CD45RA+ positively selected. The CDR3 is CASSGGGRKQYF. CDR3 bases: TGTGCCAGCTCAGGAGGGGGCCGGAAACAGTACTTC.